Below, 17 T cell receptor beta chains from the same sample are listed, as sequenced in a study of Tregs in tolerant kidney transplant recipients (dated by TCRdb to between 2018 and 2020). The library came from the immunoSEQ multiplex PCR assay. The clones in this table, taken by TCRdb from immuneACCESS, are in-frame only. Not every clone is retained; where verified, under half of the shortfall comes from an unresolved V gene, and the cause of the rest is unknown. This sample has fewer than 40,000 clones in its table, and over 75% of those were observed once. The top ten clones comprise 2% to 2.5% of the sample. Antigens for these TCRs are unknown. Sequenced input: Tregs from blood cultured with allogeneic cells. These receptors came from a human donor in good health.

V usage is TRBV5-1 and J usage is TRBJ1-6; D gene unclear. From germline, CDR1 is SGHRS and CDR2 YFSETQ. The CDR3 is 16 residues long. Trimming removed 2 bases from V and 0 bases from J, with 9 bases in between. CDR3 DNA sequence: TGCGCCAGCAGCTTCGGGCAGAGCTCCTATAATTCACCCCTCCACTTT. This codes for CASSFGQSSYNSPLHF.

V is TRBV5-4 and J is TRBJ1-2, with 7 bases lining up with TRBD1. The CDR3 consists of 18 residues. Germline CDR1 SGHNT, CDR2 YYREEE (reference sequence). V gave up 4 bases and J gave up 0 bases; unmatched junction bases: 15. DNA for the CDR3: TGTGCCAGCAGCCCTGATCCTTCTGACAGGGAAGCTAACTATGGCTACACCTTC. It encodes CASSPDPSDREANYGYTF.

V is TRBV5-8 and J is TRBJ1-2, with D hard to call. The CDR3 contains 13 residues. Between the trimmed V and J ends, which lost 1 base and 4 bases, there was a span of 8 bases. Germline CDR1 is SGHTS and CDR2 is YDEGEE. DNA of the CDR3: TGTGCCAGCAGCTTGTTGGATTTCTATGGCTACACCTTC. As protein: CASSLLDFYGYTF. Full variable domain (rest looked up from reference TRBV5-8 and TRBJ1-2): EAGVTQSPTHLIKTRGQQATLRCSPISGHTSVYWYQQALGLGLQFLLWYDEGEERNRGNFPPRFSGRQFPNYSSELNVNALELEDSALYLCASSLLDFYGYTFGSGTRLTVV.

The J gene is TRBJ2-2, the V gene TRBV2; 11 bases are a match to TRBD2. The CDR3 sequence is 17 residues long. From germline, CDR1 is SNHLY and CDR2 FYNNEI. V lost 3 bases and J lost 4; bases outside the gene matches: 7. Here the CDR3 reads CASSEVAGGLGTGELFF. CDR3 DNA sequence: TGTGCCAGCAGTGAGGTAGCGGGAGGGCTGGGCACCGGGGAGCTGTTTTTT.

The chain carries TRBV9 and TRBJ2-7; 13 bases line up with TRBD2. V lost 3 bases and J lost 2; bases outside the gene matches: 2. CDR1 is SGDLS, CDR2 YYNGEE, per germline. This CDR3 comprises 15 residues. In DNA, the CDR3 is TGTGCCAGCAGCGCCGGGACTAGCGGGACCTACGAGCAGTACTTC. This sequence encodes CASSAGTSGTYEQYF.

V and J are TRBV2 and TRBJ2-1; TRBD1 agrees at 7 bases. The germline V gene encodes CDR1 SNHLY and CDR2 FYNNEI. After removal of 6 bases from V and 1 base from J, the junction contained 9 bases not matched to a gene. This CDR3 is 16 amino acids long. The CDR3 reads CASSPRTGSSYNEQFF. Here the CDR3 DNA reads TGTGCCAGCAGCCCCCGGACAGGAAGTTCCTACAATGAGCAGTTCTTC.

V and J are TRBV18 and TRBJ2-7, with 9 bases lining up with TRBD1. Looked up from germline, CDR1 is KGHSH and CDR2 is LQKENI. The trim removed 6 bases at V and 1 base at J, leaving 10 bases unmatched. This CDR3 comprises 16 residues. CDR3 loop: CASSWTGATFSYEQYF. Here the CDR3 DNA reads TGTGCCAGCTCCTGGACAGGGGCGACGTTTTCCTACGAGCAGTACTTC. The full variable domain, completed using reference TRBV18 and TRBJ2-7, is NAGVMQNPRHLVRRRGQEARLRCSPMKGHSHVYWYRQLPEEGLKFMVYLQKENIIDESGMPKERFSAEFPKEGPSILRIQQVVRGDSAAYFCASSWTGATFSYEQYFGPGTRLTVT.

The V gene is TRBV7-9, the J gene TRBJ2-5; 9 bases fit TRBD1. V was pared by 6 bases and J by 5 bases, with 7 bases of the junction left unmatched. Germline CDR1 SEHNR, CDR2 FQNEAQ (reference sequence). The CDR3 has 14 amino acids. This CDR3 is CASRYRDRVETQYF. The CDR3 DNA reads TGTGCCAGCAGGTACCGGGACAGGGTTGAGACCCAGTACTTC.

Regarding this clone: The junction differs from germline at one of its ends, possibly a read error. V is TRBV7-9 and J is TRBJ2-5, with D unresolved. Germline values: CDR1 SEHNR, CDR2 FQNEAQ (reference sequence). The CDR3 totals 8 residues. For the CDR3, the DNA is TGTGCCAGCAGCCCCACTCACTTC. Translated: CASSPTHF.

The DNA for the CDR3 is TGTGCCAGCAGTGAACCCGGGGGGCACACCATATATTTT. This gives the protein CASSEPGGHTIYF. The rearrangement uses TRBV25-1 and TRBJ1-3; D perhaps matches TRBD1 (6 bases). This CDR3 is 13 amino acids long. The germline CDR1 and CDR2 sequences are MGHDK and SYGVNS. V lost 2 bases and J lost 8, with 10 bases in between.

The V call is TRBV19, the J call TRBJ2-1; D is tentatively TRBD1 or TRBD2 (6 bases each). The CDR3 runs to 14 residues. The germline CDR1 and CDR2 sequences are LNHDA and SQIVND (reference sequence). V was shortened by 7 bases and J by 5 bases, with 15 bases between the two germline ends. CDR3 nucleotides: TGTGCCAGTAAGAAGGGGGACTTGGACAATGAGCAGTTCTTC. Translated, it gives CASKKGDLDNEQFF.

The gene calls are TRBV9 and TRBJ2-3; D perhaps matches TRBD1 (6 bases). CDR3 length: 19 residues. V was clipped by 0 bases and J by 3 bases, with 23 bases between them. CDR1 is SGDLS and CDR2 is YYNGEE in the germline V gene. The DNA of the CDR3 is TGTGCCAGCAGCGTAGGGCTTGTACAGGGCAGTTTGAGGACAGATACGCAGTATTTT. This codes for CASSVGLVQGSLRTDTQYF.

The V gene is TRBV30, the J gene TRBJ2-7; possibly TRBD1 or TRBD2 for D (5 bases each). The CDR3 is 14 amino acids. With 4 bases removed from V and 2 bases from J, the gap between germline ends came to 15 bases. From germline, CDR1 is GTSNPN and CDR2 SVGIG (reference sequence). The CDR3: CAWIPFGGPYEQYF. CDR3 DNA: TGTGCCTGGATCCCCTTTGGGGGTCCCTACGAGCAGTACTTC.

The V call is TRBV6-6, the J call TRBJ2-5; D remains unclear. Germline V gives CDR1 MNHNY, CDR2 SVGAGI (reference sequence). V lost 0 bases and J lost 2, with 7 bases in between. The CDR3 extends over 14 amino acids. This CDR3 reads CASSYSNLQETQYF. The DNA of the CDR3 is TGTGCCAGCAGTTACTCGAACCTACAAGAGACCCAGTACTTC.

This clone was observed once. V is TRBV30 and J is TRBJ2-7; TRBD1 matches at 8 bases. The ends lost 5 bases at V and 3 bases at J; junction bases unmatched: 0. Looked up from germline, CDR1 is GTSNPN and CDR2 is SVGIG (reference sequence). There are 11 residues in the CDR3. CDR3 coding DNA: TGTGCCTGGGGACAGGGCTACGAGCAGTACTTC. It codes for CAWGQGYEQYF.

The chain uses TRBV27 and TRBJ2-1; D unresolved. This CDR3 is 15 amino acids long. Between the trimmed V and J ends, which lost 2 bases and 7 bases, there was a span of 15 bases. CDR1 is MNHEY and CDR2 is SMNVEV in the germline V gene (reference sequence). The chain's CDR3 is CASSLTQAARNEQFF. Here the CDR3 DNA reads TGTGCCAGCAGTTTAACCCAGGCCGCGCGGAATGAGCAGTTCTTC.

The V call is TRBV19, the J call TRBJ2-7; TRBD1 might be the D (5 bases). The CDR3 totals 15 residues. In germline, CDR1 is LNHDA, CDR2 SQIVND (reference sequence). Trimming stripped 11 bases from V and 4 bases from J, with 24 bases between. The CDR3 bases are TGTGCCTCCGTAAGAGCCCACCAGGGCGGATACGAGCAGTACTTC. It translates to CASVRAHQGGYEQYF.